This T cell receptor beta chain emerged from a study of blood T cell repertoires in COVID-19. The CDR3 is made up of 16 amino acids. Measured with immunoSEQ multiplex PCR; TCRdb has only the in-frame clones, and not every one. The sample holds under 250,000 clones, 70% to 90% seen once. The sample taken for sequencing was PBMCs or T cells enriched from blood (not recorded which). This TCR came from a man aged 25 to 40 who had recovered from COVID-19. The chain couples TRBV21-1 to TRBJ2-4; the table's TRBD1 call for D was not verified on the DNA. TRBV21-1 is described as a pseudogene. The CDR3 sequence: CASSTPGQGPKNIQYF. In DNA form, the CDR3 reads TGTGCCAGCAGCACCCCAGGACAGGGGCCTAAAAACATTCAGTACTTC.